This passage covers 32 T cell receptor beta chains from one sample sequenced in a study of cytomegalovirus exposure and HLA in healthy donors (dated by TCRdb to between 2016 and 2019). The library came from the immunoSEQ multiplex PCR assay. The multiplex PCR relied on a mix of 60 forward primers for TCR Vbeta segments and 13 reverse primers for TCR Jbeta segments. Here the immuneACCESS table is served through TCRdb, limited to in-frame sequences with V and J called. Missing clones are a known gap in these copies; in checked studies unresolved V genes cover under half, and the rest lacks a known reason. This sample lists some 120,000 clones; approximately 70% were detected once. Jointly, the top ten make up around 8.2% of the sample. What was sequenced was PBMCs. These receptors all stem from a man aged 25-40 years in good health and CMV-seropositive.

V and J are TRBV6-1 and TRBJ1-6; TRBD1 aligns across 10 bases. Trimming took 3 bases from V and 6 from J; bases not matched to a gene: 8. Germline assignment: CDR1 MNHNS and CDR2 SASEGT. This CDR3 region has 17 residues. The CDR3 reads CASSDSATGGLNSPLHF. CDR3 in DNA: TGTGCCAGCAGTGATTCGGCGACAGGGGGCCTTAATTCACCCCTCCACTTT.

The rearrangement joins TRBV7-2 to TRBJ2-7, with no clear D. Germline CDR1 reads SGHTA; CDR2 reads FQGNSA. This CDR3 comprises 15 residues. Trimming pared 2 bases from V and 0 bases from J, leaving 11 bases between. This chain's CDR3 is CASSLSGISSYEQYF. DNA for the CDR3: TGTGCCAGCAGCTTATCGGGTATAAGCTCCTACGAGCAGTACTTC.

J is TRBJ2-1 and V is TRBV7-2, with 11 bases fitting TRBD2. Germline V gene sequence: CDR1 SGHTA, CDR2 FQGNSA. V was clipped by 3 bases and J by 7 bases; unmatched bases: 11. The CDR3 length is 17 residues. The CDR3 sequence: CASSLGSGRAGGNEQFF. The CDR3 DNA is TGTGCCAGCAGCTTGGGTAGCGGGAGGGCCGGGGGGAATGAGCAGTTCTTC.

This clone has just one count. The chain recombines TRBV6-1 with TRBJ1-2, with D possibly being TRBD1 (6 bases). V lost 4 bases and J lost 4, with 19 bases in between. The CDR3 runs to 16 residues. The germline gives CDR1 MNHNS, CDR2 SASEGT. CDR3 region: CASSGFRGLNLYGYTF. In DNA, the CDR3 is TGTGCCAGCAGTGGTTTCAGGGGATTAAATCTCTATGGCTACACCTTC.

The genes are TRBV19 and TRBJ2-1; 13 bases align to TRBD2. CDR1 LNHDA and CDR2 SQIVND come from the germline V gene (reference sequence). CDR3 length equals 19 residues. V lost 3 bases to trimming and J lost 7 bases; unmatched junction nucleotides: 15. CDR3 protein: CASSINPPLLAGGGNEQFF. The CDR3 nucleotides read TGTGCCAGTAGTATCAACCCCCCCTTACTAGCGGGAGGGGGGAATGAGCAGTTCTTC. The variable domain in full, with the rest retrieved from reference TRBV19 and TRBJ2-1, is DGGITQSPKYLFRKEGQNVTLSCEQNLNHDAMYWYRQDPGQGLRLIYYSQIVNDFQKGDIAEGYSVSREKKESFPLTVTSAQKNPTAFYLCASSINPPLLAGGGNEQFFGPGTRLTVL.

The gene calls are TRBV6-1 and TRBJ1-6; maybe TRBD1 (5 bases). With 4 bases removed from V and 5 bases from J, the gap between germline ends came to 12 bases. CDR1 and CDR2 (germline): MNHNS, SASEGT. This CDR3 contains 15 residues. Written as DNA, the CDR3 is TGTGCCAGCAGTGGGACAAGGGGCAATAATTCACCCCTCCACTTT. Its protein is CASSGTRGNNSPLHF.

CDR3 nucleotides: TGTGCCAGTAGTCAAGAGGGTAACTATGGCTACACCTTC. As protein: CASSQEGNYGYTF. V and J are TRBV19 and TRBJ1-2; D remains ambiguous. The CDR3 is 13 residues long. CDR1 and CDR2 (germline): LNHDA, SQIVND (reference sequence). With 5 bases removed from V and 1 base from J, the gap between germline ends came to 8 bases.

This sequence joins TRBV5-6 and TRBJ2-3; D gene uncertain. The germline gives CDR1 SGHDT, CDR2 YYEEEE. The CDR3 totals 14 residues. Trimming removed 2 bases at V and 0 bases at J, with 7 bases between. CDR3 coding DNA: TGTGCCAGCAGCTTTGAGTTTAGCACAGATACGCAGTATTTT. Translating gives CASSFEFSTDTQYF.

This clone is a singleton in its sample. The chain couples TRBV30 to TRBJ2-7; the match to TRBD1 covers 8 bases. This CDR3 region has 14 residues. Germline V gives CDR1 GTSNPN, CDR2 SVGIG (reference sequence). The V segment lost 3 bases and the J segment 6 bases; nucleotides outside the gene matches: 10. As DNA, the CDR3 is TGTGCCTGGAGACAAGGACAGGGCTTCCGCGAGCAGTACGTC. This codes for CAWRQGQGFREQYV.

The rearrangement uses TRBV7-2 and TRBJ2-7, with D maybe TRBD1 (7 bases). CDR1 SGHTA and CDR2 FQGNSA come from the germline V gene. The V end was cut by 1 base, the J end by 0 bases, with 13 bases between. CDR3 length: 16 amino acids. The CDR3 region has the DNA TGTGCCAGCAGCTTAGTAGGCCAGGGGGGCTCCTACGAGCAGTACGTC. Residues: CASSLVGQGGSYEQYV.

The chain carries TRBV23-1 and TRBJ1-1, with 7 bases identical to TRBD1. TRBV23-1 has ORF status, its function being uncertain. J lost 5 bases, V lost 0 bases, and 15 bases had no gene match. CDR3 length: 18 residues. The CDR3 here is CASSQSGEQGRGRTEAFF. CDR3 in DNA: TGCGCCAGCAGTCAATCGGGGGAACAGGGGCGGGGACGGACTGAAGCTTTCTTT.

The rearrangement joins TRBV4-3 to TRBJ1-2; D is undetermined. Trimming removed 0 bases from V and 4 bases from J, with 9 bases in between. The CDR3 runs 14 residues. Germline V gene data show CDR1 as LGHNA and CDR2 as YSLEER. CDR3 residues: CASSQDSGFYGYTF. The CDR3, as DNA: TGCGCCAGCAGCCAAGACTCAGGTTTCTATGGCTACACCTTC.

The rearrangement links TRBV6-1 to TRBJ2-7; D perhaps matches TRBD1 (6 bases). With 9 bases removed from V and 5 bases from J, the gap between germline ends came to 14 bases. This CDR3 has 12 residues. Germline V gene sequence: CDR1 MNHNS, CDR2 SASEGT. As DNA, the CDR3 is TGTGCCAGTAACAGGGTAGTCCACGAGCAGTACTTC. Translated: CASNRVVHEQYF.

By share, this clone ranks as medium-sized (0.01 to 0.1%). The rearrangement links TRBV6-5 to TRBJ2-7; the D is unclear. V was cut by 5 bases and J by 2 bases, with 4 bases left in between. The CDR3 totals 11 residues. Per germline, CDR1 MNHEY and CDR2 SVGAGI. This CDR3 reads CASSSAYEQYF. DNA of the CDR3: TGTGCCAGCAGTAGCGCCTACGAGCAGTACTTC.

This chain links TRBV9 with TRBJ1-2; D is perhaps TRBD1 (5 bases). Germline CDR1 is SGDLS and CDR2 is YYNGEE. CDR3 size: 15 residues. Trimming left V 4 bases short and J 4 bases short, with 17 bases between. CDR3 residues: CASSSDRGFLYGYTF. CDR3 nucleotides: TGTGCCAGCAGCTCGGACCGGGGGTTCCTCTATGGCTACACCTTC.

J is TRBJ2-5 and V is TRBV30; possibly TRBD1 for D (6 bases). This CDR3 spans 15 amino acids. Trimming cost V 5 bases and J 2 bases, with 18 bases left between them. The V gene's germline CDR1 is GTSNPN and CDR2 SVGIG (reference sequence). As DNA, the CDR3 is TGTGCCTGGTGTAAGGGGGATCTCGCTCAAGAGACCCAGTACTTC. Protein product: CAWCKGDLAQETQYF.

The chain couples TRBV10-3 to TRBJ2-7, with D possibly being TRBD2 (6 bases). Deletions cut 6 bases from V and 5 bases from J, with 8 bases between. Germline V gene data show CDR1 as ENHRY and CDR2 as SYGVKD. There are 11 residues in the CDR3. The CDR3 nucleotides are TGTGCCATCAGGGGGACTGACGAGCAGTACTTC. This sequence encodes CAIRGTDEQYF.

The rearrangement uses TRBV5-1 and TRBJ2-3; possible D gene TRBD1, 6 bases. The CDR3 is 14 amino acids. Germline CDR1 reads SGHRS; CDR2 reads YFSETQ. V was trimmed by 6 bases and J by 4 bases, leaving 15 bases between them. CDR3 sequence reads: CASNDRPLADTQYF. CDR3 DNA: TGCGCCAGCAACGACAGGCCCCTCGCAGATACGCAGTATTTT.

The table lists this clone with a count of one. The CDR3 sequence is CASSVTSGTEETQYF. In nucleotides, the CDR3 is TGTGCCAGCAGCGTAACATCCGGGACAGAAGAGACCCAGTACTTC. The chain couples TRBV9 to TRBJ2-5; TRBD1 matches 7 bases. The CDR3 runs 15 residues. CDR1 and CDR2 (germline): SGDLS, YYNGEE. Trimming removed 1 base from V and 3 bases from J; junction bases left unmatched: 6.

This chain joins TRBV11-2 and TRBJ2-7; 8 bases map to TRBD2. The V and J ends lost 7 bases and 1 base, in that order; junction bases with no gene match: 9. The CDR3 has 15 residues. Germline values: CDR1 SGHAT, CDR2 FQNNGV. The chain's CDR3 is CASTQSGSPSYEQYV. In nucleotides, the CDR3 is TGTGCCAGCACCCAAAGCGGGAGCCCTTCCTACGAGCAGTACGTC.

The rearrangement uses TRBV5-1 and TRBJ1-1; 7 positions agree with TRBD1. V trimming: 0 bases; J trimming: 5 bases; junction bases outside the gene matches: 4. The CDR3 sequence is 14 residues long. The germline CDR1 and CDR2 sequences are SGHRS and YFSETQ. The CDR3 spells CASSLEGGATEAFF. Written as DNA, the CDR3 is TGCGCCAGCAGCTTGGAAGGGGGCGCAACTGAAGCTTTCTTT.

By share of the sample, this clone is medium-sized (0.01 to 0.1%). The chain has TRBV19 and TRBJ1-5; D is undetermined. V lost 5 bases and J lost 6, with 20 bases in between. CDR1 LNHDA and CDR2 SQIVND come from the germline V gene (reference sequence). This CDR3 comprises 16 residues. CDR3 in amino acids: CASSPYPAVRGQPQHF. The CDR3, as DNA: TGTGCCAGTAGTCCCTACCCGGCGGTTCGGGGTCAGCCCCAGCATTTT. Based on the CDR3 plus reference TRBV19 and TRBJ1-5, the full variable domain is DGGITQSPKYLFRKEGQNVTLSCEQNLNHDAMYWYRQDPGQGLRLIYYSQIVNDFQKGDIAEGYSVSREKKESFPLTVTSAQKNPTAFYLCASSPYPAVRGQPQHFGDGTRLSIL.

This chain uses TRBV7-2 with TRBJ2-2; TRBD1 aligns across 11 bases. Germline CDR1 is SGHTA and CDR2 is FQGNSA. Unmatched junction bases numbered 13, after V lost 7 bases and J lost 3 bases. This CDR3 is built from 18 residues. The CDR3 protein is CASTRMDRGPSDTGELFF. As DNA, the CDR3 is TGTGCCAGCACCCGGATGGACAGGGGGCCGTCGGACACCGGGGAGCTGTTTTTT.

This clone was observed a few times. The J gene is TRBJ1-5, the V gene TRBV29-1, with 7 bases fitting TRBD1. Germline CDR1 and CDR2: SQVTM and ANQGSEA. J lost 7 bases, V lost 7 bases, and 7 bases had no gene match. The CDR3 length is 12 residues. The CDR3 nucleotides are TGCAGCGCCGGGGACAGTGGGCAGCCCCAGCATTTT. Translated: CSAGDSGQPQHF. Full variable domain (missing parts from reference TRBV29-1 and TRBJ1-5): SAVISQKPSRDICQRGTSLTIQCQVDSQVTMMFWYRQQPGQSLTLIATANQGSEATYESGFVIDKFPISRPNLTFSTLTVSNMSPEDSSIYLCSAGDSGQPQHFGDGTRLSIL.

The genes are TRBV27 and TRBJ2-2, with 7 nucleotides matching TRBD2. The CDR3 contains 15 residues. Trimming at V came to 4 bases and at J to 6 bases, leaving 8 bases not matched to a gene. The germline gives CDR1 MNHEY, CDR2 SMNVEV (reference sequence). This CDR3 is CASSSLGAGAGELFF. In nucleotides, the CDR3 is TGTGCCAGCAGTTCCCTCGGCGCGGGAGCCGGGGAGCTGTTTTTT.

This rearrangement joins TRBV13 to TRBJ2-1; 10 bases map to TRBD1. Germline assignment: CDR1 PRHDT and CDR2 FYEKMQ (reference sequence). With 2 bases clipped from V and 4 bases from J, the junction kept 5 bases outside the gene matches. CDR3 length: 16 amino acids. The CDR3 region is CASSLRGQGLYNEQFF. CDR3 nucleotides: TGTGCCAGCAGCTTAAGGGGACAGGGGTTATACAATGAGCAGTTCTTC.

The chain uses TRBV7-2 and TRBJ2-7, with a possible D match to TRBD1 (7 bases). V lost 11 bases to trimming and J lost 4 bases, with 18 bases between them. Germline V lookup: CDR1 SGHTA, CDR2 FQGNSA. CDR3 size: 13 residues. The CDR3 sequence is CASSGDREYEQYF. For the CDR3, the DNA is TGTGCCTCCTCGGGGGACAGAGAGTACGAGCAGTACTTC.

This clone was counted only a few times. The chain has TRBV6-6 and TRBJ2-7, with a tentative D call TRBD2 (5 bases). The CDR3 length is 13 residues. V was cut by 4 bases and J by 3 bases, with 10 bases left in between. CDR1 MNHNY and CDR2 SVGAGI come from the germline V gene (reference sequence). The DNA for the CDR3 is TGTGCCAGCAGTTCGGCCCGGGGCTACGAGCAGTACTTC. Protein sequence: CASSSARGYEQYF.

The V gene is TRBV5-1, the J gene TRBJ1-4; 7 nucleotides match TRBD1. The CDR3 totals 15 residues. Losses at the gene ends were 7 bases for V and 2 bases for J; bases not matched to a gene: 8. Germline lookup yields CDR1 SGHRS and CDR2 YFSETQ. The CDR3 loop reads CASSYRGLTNEKLFF. In nucleotides, the CDR3 is TGCGCCAGCTCCTACAGGGGTCTCACTAATGAAAAACTGTTTTTT.

This rearrangement joins TRBV27 to TRBJ1-3; 8 bases are a match to TRBD1. V lost 6 bases to trimming and J lost 8 bases; unmatched junction nucleotides: 12. The CDR3 runs 15 residues. The germline V gene encodes CDR1 MNHEY and CDR2 SMNVEV (reference sequence). DNA of the CDR3: TGTGCCAGCAGCTGGACAGGGCGAAATATGGACACCATATATTTT. Its translation: CASSWTGRNMDTIYF.

The rearrangement joins TRBV7-3 to TRBJ2-1; 12 bases agree with TRBD2. The germline CDR1 and CDR2 sequences are SGHTA and FQGTGA. The CDR3 contains 15 residues. The V gene end was trimmed by 4 bases and the J gene end by 8 bases; junction bases not matched to a gene: 6. Here the CDR3 reads CASSSLAGGRDEQFF. The CDR3 nucleotides read TGTGCCAGCAGCTCACTAGCGGGGGGTAGAGATGAGCAGTTCTTC.

The chain recombines TRBV5-1 with TRBJ2-3, with D perhaps TRBD1 (7 bases). Germline loops: CDR1 SGHRS, CDR2 YFSETQ. Deletions cut 0 bases from V and 1 base from J, with 15 bases between. This CDR3 is built from 17 residues. As DNA, the CDR3 is TGCGCCAGCAGCTTGGAAGGCAGGGGGGATGGCACAGATACGCAGTATTTT. The encoded protein is CASSLEGRGDGTDTQYF.